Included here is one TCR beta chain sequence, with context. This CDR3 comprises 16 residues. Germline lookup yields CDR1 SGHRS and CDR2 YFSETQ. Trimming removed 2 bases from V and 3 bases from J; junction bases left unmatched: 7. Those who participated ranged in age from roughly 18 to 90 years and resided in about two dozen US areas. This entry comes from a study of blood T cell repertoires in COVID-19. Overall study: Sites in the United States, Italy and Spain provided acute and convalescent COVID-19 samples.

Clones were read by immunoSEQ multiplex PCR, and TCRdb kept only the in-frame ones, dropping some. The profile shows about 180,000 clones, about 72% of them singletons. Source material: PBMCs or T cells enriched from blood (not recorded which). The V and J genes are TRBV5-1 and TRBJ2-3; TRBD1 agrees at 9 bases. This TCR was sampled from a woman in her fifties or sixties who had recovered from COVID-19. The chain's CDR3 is CASSLTGTGKTDTQYF. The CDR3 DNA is TGCGCCAGCAGCTTAACCGGGACAGGGAAAACAGATACGCAGTATTTT. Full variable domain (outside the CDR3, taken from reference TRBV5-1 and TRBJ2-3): KAGVTQTPRYLIKTRGQQVTLSCSPISGHRSVSWYQQTPGQGLQFLFEYFSETQRNKGNFPGRFSGRQFSNSRSEMNVSTLELGDSALYLCASSLTGTGKTDTQYFGPGTRLTVL.